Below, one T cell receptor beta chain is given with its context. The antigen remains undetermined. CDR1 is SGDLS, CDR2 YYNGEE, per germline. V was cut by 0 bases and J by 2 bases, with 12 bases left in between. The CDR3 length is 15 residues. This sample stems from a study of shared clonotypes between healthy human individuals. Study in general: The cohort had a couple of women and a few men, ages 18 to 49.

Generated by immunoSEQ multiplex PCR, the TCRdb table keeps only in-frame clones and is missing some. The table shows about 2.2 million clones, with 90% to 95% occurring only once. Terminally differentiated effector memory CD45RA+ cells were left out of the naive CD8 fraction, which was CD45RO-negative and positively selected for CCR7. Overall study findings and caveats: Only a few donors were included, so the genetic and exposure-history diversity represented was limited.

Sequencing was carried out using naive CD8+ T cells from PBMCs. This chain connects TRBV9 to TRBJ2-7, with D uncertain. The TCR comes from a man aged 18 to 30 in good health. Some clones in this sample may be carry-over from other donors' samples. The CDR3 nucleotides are TGTGCCAGCAGCGTAGGCCAGGCCAGGACCTACGAGCAGTACTTC. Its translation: CASSVGQARTYEQYF.